The T cell receptor (beta chain) described here comes from a study of CD8 T cells in ankylosing spondylitis. TCRdb itself ran the 5' RACE reads through MiXCR, one entry per CDR3 protein. The sample comprises about 260,000 distinct CDR3 sequences, roughly 20% of which are singletons, and 7.5% to 9.5% rests with the top ten. The CDR3 consists of 13 residues. The V and J ends lost 4 bases and 15 bases respectively, with 20 bases between them. Germline CDR1 is SGHDT and CDR2 is YYEEEE. The rearrangement links TRBV5-6 to TRBJ2-1; D is perhaps TRBD2 (6 bases). Source material: blood, either unsorted or a sorted T cell fraction (not recorded which). The clonotype comes from a male donor with ankylosing spondylitis or in good health (not recorded which). The CDR3 DNA sequence: TGTGCCAGCAGCCCCGGGCCTGGGACTTCCCCGTTCTTC. This translates into CASSPGPGTSPFF.